This T cell receptor beta chain originates from a study of vaccination and CD4 T cells after COVID-19. The overall study: In culture, cells were exposed to overlapping spike peptides from SARS-CoV-2, HCoV-NL63, HCoV-OC43 and HCoV-229E.

This clonotype was detected a few times. The antigen is unknown. Sequence data for DNA of cultured CD4+ T cells were generated by the Oncomine TCR Beta short-read assay. TCRdb used MiXCR to reprocess the PCR reads, holding one entry per CDR3 protein. This table has some 12,000 distinct CDR3 sequences, roughly 55% appearing once. Noted treatment: approximately nine-day PBMC culture with coronavirus spike peptide pools or control peptides (ViraFEST assay). The receptor comes from a human donor who had recovered from COVID-19. Sequencing was carried out using CD4+ T cells from blood, cultured in vitro.

CDR3 loop: CASSLTGYSNQPQHF. The CDR3 DNA reads TGTGCCAGCAGCTTGACAGGCTATAGCAATCAGCCCCAGCATTTT. V and J are TRBV5-8 and TRBJ1-5, with a possible D match to TRBD1 (5 bases). Germline-derived CDR1 and CDR2 are SGHTS and YDEGEE. This CDR3 is 15 amino acids long. The V end lost 1 base, the J end lost 0 bases, and 8 bases lay between the germline ends.